Following are 23 T cell receptor beta chains from one sample sequenced in a study of T cells in Graves' hyperthyroidism and ophthalmopathy. TCR beta CDR3 sequences were amplified from RNA transcripts. The TCR CDR3 first-round RT-PCR relied on the HTBI primer set. One entry per CDR3 protein, called by TCRdb with MiXCR from the multiplex PCR reads. Here the sample spans some 500,000 distinct CDR3 sequences, approximately 24% being singletons. The sequenced sample was blood. The receptor set was obtained from a woman in her 30s with Graves' ophthalmopathy.

This clonotype was recorded at least ten times. The chain couples TRBV6-5 to TRBJ1-1, with D hard to call. CDR1 MNHEY and CDR2 SVGAGI come from the germline V gene. V lost 0 bases to trimming and J lost 1 base, with 6 bases between them. The CDR3 has 14 amino acids. The CDR3 DNA follows: TGTGCCAGCAGTTACTCGATAAGGAACACTGAAGCTTTCTTT. Amino acid sequence: CASSYSIRNTEAFF.

Ten or more counts support this clonotype. This chain joins TRBV5-5 and TRBJ1-4, with D perhaps matching TRBD1 (6 bases). This CDR3 has 15 residues. Germline CDR1 reads SGHKS; CDR2 reads YYEKEE (reference sequence). V shed 4 bases and J shed 5 bases, with 15 bases lying between them. CDR3 DNA sequence: TGTGCCAGCAGCCCCCAAGGACAGTTGAATGAAAAACTGTTTTTT. It yields the protein CASSPQGQLNEKLFF.

For the CDR3, the DNA is TGCGCCAGTGGACTAGCGGGGGGGCCAGCCAACGAGCAGTACTTC. Translation: CASGLAGGPANEQYF. The V gene is TRBV10-2, the J gene TRBJ2-7, with TRBD2 matching over 15 bases. CDR3 length equals 15 residues. CDR1 and CDR2 from the germline V gene are WSHSY and SAAADI. The junction had 8 bases not matched to a gene; V was cut back by 9 bases and J by 5 bases.

This clonotype came up many times. The CDR3 loop is CASSYSSRRNEQYF. CDR3 sequence (DNA): TGTGCCAGCAGTTACTCCAGTCGACGCAACGAGCAGTACTTC. The chain combines TRBV6-5 with TRBJ2-7; no definite D call. The CDR3 sequence is 14 residues long. Germline CDR1 is MNHEY and CDR2 is SVGAGI. V shed 0 bases and J shed 5 bases, with 11 bases lying between them.

This clonotype was seen many times. The rearrangement links TRBV4-2 to TRBJ2-7; 8 bases are shared with TRBD2. The J segment lost 0 bases and the V segment lost 0 bases, leaving 4 bases of the junction unmatched. Per germline, CDR1 LGHNA and CDR2 YNFKEQ. The CDR3 extends over 16 amino acids. The CDR3 region is CASSQEGGGYSYEQYF. CDR3 coding DNA: TGTGCCAGCAGCCAAGAGGGCGGGGGGTACTCCTACGAGCAGTACTTC.

At least ten counts were recorded for this clonotype. CDR3 nucleotides: TGTGCCAGTAGTATGTACAACCAAGAGACCCAGTACTTC. It codes for CASSMYNQETQYF. The V gene is TRBV19, the J gene TRBJ2-5; D gene uncertain. Trimming shortened V by 3 bases and J by 0 bases, and 5 bases separated the two germline ends. The CDR3 spans 13 residues. Germline V lookup: CDR1 LNHDA, CDR2 SQIVND (reference sequence). The complete variable domain, with remaining parts taken from reference TRBV19 and TRBJ2-5, reads DGGITQSPKYLFRKEGQNVTLSCEQNLNHDAMYWYRQDPGQGLRLIYYSQIVNDFQKGDIAEGYSVSREKKESFPLTVTSAQKNPTAFYLCASSMYNQETQYFGPGTRLLVL.

This clonotype has a count of ten or more. The J gene is TRBJ1-1, the V gene TRBV20-1; D gene uncertain. In germline, CDR1 is DFQATT, CDR2 SNEGSKA (reference sequence). This CDR3 is built from 11 residues. V shed 6 bases and J shed 6 bases, with 11 bases lying between them. Here the CDR3 DNA reads TGCAGTGCCGGGGATTACGCTGAAGCTTTCTTT. It encodes CSAGDYAEAFF.

This clonotype was counted many times. The CDR3 spells CASSRSQGAPYEQYF. The CDR3 region has the DNA TGTGCCAGCAGCCGAAGCCAGGGGGCGCCTTACGAGCAGTACTTC. V and J are TRBV7-2 and TRBJ2-7; TRBD1 aligns across 8 bases. CDR1 is SGHTA and CDR2 is FQGNSA in the germline V gene. The CDR3 has 15 amino acids. V gave up 5 bases and J gave up 4 bases; unmatched junction bases: 10.

As concerns this clonotype: Since a much larger clone is just one base distant, this may be a read error. This rearrangement joins TRBV6-1 to TRBJ2-3; the D call may be TRBD1 or TRBD2 (6 bases each). V was trimmed by 7 bases and J by 4 bases, leaving 12 bases between them. Looked up from germline, CDR1 is MNHNS and CDR2 is SASEGT. This CDR3 spans 13 amino acids. CDR3 bases: TGTGCCAGCATCGAGGAGGGGGCAGATACGCAGTATTTT. Its protein product is CASIEEGADTQYF.

This clonotype was observed a handful of times. The J gene is TRBJ2-7, the V gene TRBV19, with D perhaps TRBD2 (5 bases). CDR3 length equals 12 residues. Trimming stripped 2 bases from V and 5 bases from J, with 7 bases between. Germline CDR1 reads LNHDA; CDR2 reads SQIVND (reference sequence). The CDR3 DNA sequence: TGTGCCAGTAGTATATACGGGAACGAGCAGTACTTC. Translating it yields CASSIYGNEQYF. The whole variable domain, filled in from reference TRBV19 and TRBJ2-7, reads DGGITQSPKYLFRKEGQNVTLSCEQNLNHDAMYWYRQDPGQGLRLIYYSQIVNDFQKGDIAEGYSVSREKKESFPLTVTSAQKNPTAFYLCASSIYGNEQYFGPGTRLTVT.

The V call is TRBV7-9, the J call TRBJ2-5; a possible D gene is TRBD2 (6 bases). The CDR3 covers 15 residues. Germline V lookup: CDR1 SEHNR, CDR2 FQNEAQ (reference sequence). V shed 5 bases and J shed 4 bases, with 17 bases lying between them. The CDR3 DNA reads as TGTGCCAGCAGCAATGGGGTGATAGCGGTAGAGACCCAGTACTTC. Its translation is CASSNGVIAVETQYF.

This clonotype was detected ten times or more. The rearrangement joins TRBV28 to TRBJ1-1; D might be TRBD1 (6 bases). In germline, CDR1 is MDHEN, CDR2 SYDVKM. This CDR3 is 14 amino acids long. V shed 6 bases and J shed 3 bases, with 14 bases lying between them. This chain's CDR3 is CASSKQGIHTEAFF. The CDR3 DNA follows: TGTGCCAGCAGCAAGCAGGGGATCCACACTGAAGCTTTCTTT.

This clonotype was recorded at least ten times. The chain is built from TRBV25-1 and TRBJ1-1, with 8 bases lining up with TRBD1. Germline CDR1 and CDR2: MGHDK and SYGVNS. V dropped 6 bases and J dropped 1; count of bases not matched to a gene: 4. The CDR3 extends over 14 amino acids. The CDR3 region is CASRNTGGNTEAFF. The CDR3 DNA follows: TGTGCCAGCAGAAATACAGGGGGGAACACTGAAGCTTTCTTT.

This chain joins TRBV11-2 and TRBJ2-5; D uncertain. Germline V gene sequence: CDR1 SGHAT, CDR2 FQNNGV. V was trimmed by 1 base and J by 3 bases, leaving 18 bases between them. CDR3 length equals 17 residues. CDR3 coding DNA: TGTGCCAGCAGCTTAGTCCCCCCGGATGCAGAGAAAGAGACCCAGTACTTC. Residues: CASSLVPPDAEKETQYF.

At least ten counts were recorded for this clonotype. The rearrangement links TRBV6-2 or TRBV6-3 to TRBJ1-1; 7 bases agree with TRBD1. There are 14 residues in the CDR3. Germline lookup yields CDR1 MNHEY and CDR2 SVGEGT. V dropped 6 bases and J dropped 4; count of bases not matched to a gene: 8. CDR3 bases: TGTGCCAGCAGGGTGACAGGGAGAGGCACTGAAGCTTTCTTT. Encoded protein: CASRVTGRGTEAFF.

The chain employs TRBV7-2 and TRBJ2-7; the D gene could be TRBD1 or TRBD2 (5 bases each). Germline values: CDR1 SGHTA, CDR2 FQGNSA. The CDR3 covers 14 residues. V lost 5 bases, J lost 3 bases, and 14 bases lay in between. The CDR3 loop is CASSLGTARYEQYF. The CDR3 coding sequence is TGTGCCAGCAGCCTCGGGACGGCACGCTACGAGCAGTACTTC. Drawing the rest from reference TRBV7-2 and TRBJ2-7, the complete variable domain is GAGVSQSPSNKVTEKGKDVELRCDPISGHTALYWYRQSLGQGLEFLIYFQGNSAPDKSGLPSDRFSAERTGGSVSTLTIQRTQQEDSAVYLCASSLGTARYEQYFGPGTRLTVT.

This clonotype was recorded at least ten times. The genes are TRBV20-1 and TRBJ2-7; perhaps TRBD1 as D (6 bases). The germline V and J ends were trimmed by 0 bases and 3 bases, with 18 bases remaining between them. The CDR3 extends over 16 amino acids. Germline-derived CDR1 and CDR2 are DFQATT and SNEGSKA (reference sequence). CDR3 region: CSARDAGQGMSYEQYF. The CDR3 DNA reads TGCAGTGCTAGAGATGCCGGCCAGGGGATGAGCTACGAGCAGTACTTC.

J is TRBJ2-2 and V is TRBV7-2; D unclear. CDR1 is SGHTA, CDR2 FQGNSA, per germline. V dropped 2 bases and J dropped 4 bases, with 11 bases sitting between them. CDR3 length equals 15 residues. CDR3 DNA: TGTGCCAGCAGCTTAAACCAGGCGAGCACCGGGGAGCTGTTTTTT. It codes for CASSLNQASTGELFF.

This chain joins TRBV6-2 or TRBV6-3 and TRBJ1-5; possibly TRBD1 for D (5 bases). V shed 6 bases and J shed 2 bases, with 20 bases lying between them. The CDR3 is made up of 17 amino acids. CDR1 is MNHEY and CDR2 is SVGEGT in the germline V gene. CDR3 nucleotides: TGTGCCAGCAGCACTTCAGGGCCTATAGCTGGCAATCAGCCCCAGCATTTT. It specifies CASSTSGPIAGNQPQHF.

V and J are TRBV20-1 and TRBJ1-1, with D tentatively TRBD1 (5 bases). V was trimmed by 1 base and J by 5 bases, leaving 23 bases between them. The CDR3 spans 17 residues. CDR1 and CDR2 from the germline V gene are DFQATT and SNEGSKA (reference sequence). DNA for the CDR3: TGCAGTGCTAGAGTCATGGGGTACGGGGGACGGGGGACTGAAGCTTTCTTT. Translated, it gives CSARVMGYGGRGTEAFF.

This clonotype appeared many times. The CDR3 protein is CASSAGRGTHEQYF. CDR3 nucleotide sequence: TGTGCCAGCAGTGCGGGGCGGGGCACCCACGAGCAGTACTTC. This chain connects TRBV2 to TRBJ2-7; D might be TRBD2 (6 bases). Trimming cost V 4 bases and J 5 bases, with 15 bases left between them. Germline V gives CDR1 SNHLY, CDR2 FYNNEI. The CDR3 sequence is 14 residues long. The variable domain in full, completed from reference TRBV2 and TRBJ2-7, reads EPEVTQTPSHQVTQMGQEVILRCVPISNHLYFYWYRQILGQKVEFLVSFYNNEISEKSEIFDDQFSVERPDGSNFTLKIRSTKLEDSAMYFCASSAGRGTHEQYFGPGTRLTVT.

The rearrangement uses TRBV15 and TRBJ2-7; 7 nucleotides agree with TRBD1. The CDR3 contains 15 residues. Germline CDR1 is LNHNV and CDR2 is YYDKDF (reference sequence). After removal of 5 bases from V and 0 bases from J, the junction contained 7 bases not matched to a gene. CDR3 in amino acids: CATSDDRVPSYEQYF. The CDR3 coding sequence is TGTGCCACCAGCGACGACAGGGTTCCCTCCTACGAGCAGTACTTC. The entire variable domain, with the rest obtained from reference TRBV15 and TRBJ2-7, is as follows: DAMVIQNPRYQVTQFGKPVTLSCSQTLNHNVMYWYQQKSSQAPKLLFHYYDKDFNNEADTPDNFQSRRPNTSFCFLDIRSPGLGDTAMYLCATSDDRVPSYEQYFGPGTRLTVT.

This clonotype has at least ten counts. The rearrangement uses TRBV24-1 and TRBJ1-5; D not resolved. V lost 1 base and J 7 bases, leaving 10 bases between the germline ends. Germline V lookup: CDR1 KGHDR, CDR2 SFDVKD. CDR3 length: 14 residues. The CDR3 sequence is CATSDFGSWQPQHF. CDR3 DNA: TGTGCCACCAGTGATTTTGGGAGTTGGCAGCCCCAGCATTTT.